The text below deals with one T cell receptor (beta chain). Its antigen is still unknown. The sample comes from a study of cytomegalovirus exposure and HLA in healthy donors. Findings and caveats of the study: In vitro confirmation showed a few CMV-associated chains to be CMV antigen specific. First-cohort TCR clusters were later found to tend to co-occur in the 120 validation repertoires.

Trimming stripped 3 bases from V and 8 bases from J, with 13 bases between. The CDR3 is made up of 12 amino acids. Per germline, CDR1 SQVTM and CDR2 ANQGSEA. Some clones are missing from TCRdb's copy, which holds only in-frame ones; the method was immunoSEQ multiplex PCR. This sample has 200,000 to 250,000 clones; approximately 87% occur once, and the top ten carry roughly 5.5%. The chain joins TRBV29-1 to TRBJ1-1; perhaps TRBD1 as D (6 bases). The sequenced sample was PBMCs. The receptor was isolated from a woman aged 18-29 years in good health and CMV-seronegative. CDR3 protein: CSVDRADREAFF. The CDR3 DNA is TGCAGCGTTGACAGGGCTGACAGGGAAGCTTTCTTT.